The 5 T cell receptor beta chains presented below share a single source sample, sequenced in a study of somatic mutations in cytotoxic T cells in rheumatoid arthritis. Profiled with immunoSEQ multiplex PCR; TCRdb holds only in-frame clones, not every one. The data contain 6,000 to 8,000 clones, over 70% of them singletons. The sequenced sample was CD8+ T cells sorted from blood. Receptor source: an adult with rheumatoid arthritis.

The chain links TRBV5-1 to TRBJ2-5; 14 nucleotides agree with TRBD2. Trimming at V came to 4 bases and at J to 1 base, leaving 6 bases not matched to a gene. Germline CDR1 reads SGHRS; CDR2 reads YFSETQ. This CDR3 region has 17 residues. CDR3 sequence: CASSLRLAGGGQETQYF. The CDR3 DNA sequence: TGCGCCAGCAGCCTTCGACTAGCGGGGGGGGGCCAAGAGACCCAGTACTTC. Based on the CDR3 plus reference TRBV5-1 and TRBJ2-5, the full variable domain is KAGVTQTPRYLIKTRGQQVTLSCSPISGHRSVSWYQQTPGQGLQFLFEYFSETQRNKGNFPGRFSGRQFSNSRSEMNVSTLELGDSALYLCASSLRLAGGGQETQYFGPGTRLLVL.

The chain joins TRBV4-3 to TRBJ2-1; 11 bases are a match to TRBD2. The length of the CDR3 is 16 residues. Per germline, CDR1 LGHNA and CDR2 YSLEER. Germline trimming cut 4 bases from V and 7 bases from J; bases unmatched to any gene: 9. This CDR3 is CASSPSSGGVGNEQFF. The CDR3 coding sequence is TGCGCCAGCAGCCCTAGTAGCGGGGGGGTCGGGAATGAGCAGTTCTTC.

The V gene is TRBV5-4, the J gene TRBJ2-7; 8 nucleotides match TRBD1. Trimming removed 5 bases from V and 1 base from J; junction bases left unmatched: 11. The germline V gene encodes CDR1 SGHNT and CDR2 YYREEE (reference sequence). The CDR3 is 16 amino acids. This CDR3 is CASRPGTGTQSYEQYF. CDR3 coding DNA: TGTGCCAGCAGGCCTGGGACAGGAACACAGTCCTACGAGCAGTACTTC.

In DNA form, the CDR3 reads TGTGCCTGGATGGGACTTCACGACAGGGGGCTCCAAGAGACCCAGTACTTC. It translates to CAWMGLHDRGLQETQYF. The genes are TRBV30 and TRBJ2-5; 10 nucleotides agree with TRBD1. The CDR3 totals 17 residues. Looked up from germline, CDR1 is GTSNPN and CDR2 is SVGIG (reference sequence). Trimming took 4 bases from V and 1 from J; bases not matched to a gene: 12.

This rearrangement joins TRBV29-1 to TRBJ2-7; tentative D call: TRBD1 (6 bases). Per germline, CDR1 SQVTM and CDR2 ANQGSEA. The CDR3 spans 11 residues. The V gene lost 6 bases and the J gene lost 4 bases, with 10 bases spanning the gap. CDR3 loop: CSVTGWYEQYF. CDR3 sequence (DNA): TGCAGCGTAACAGGGTGGTACGAGCAGTACTTC.